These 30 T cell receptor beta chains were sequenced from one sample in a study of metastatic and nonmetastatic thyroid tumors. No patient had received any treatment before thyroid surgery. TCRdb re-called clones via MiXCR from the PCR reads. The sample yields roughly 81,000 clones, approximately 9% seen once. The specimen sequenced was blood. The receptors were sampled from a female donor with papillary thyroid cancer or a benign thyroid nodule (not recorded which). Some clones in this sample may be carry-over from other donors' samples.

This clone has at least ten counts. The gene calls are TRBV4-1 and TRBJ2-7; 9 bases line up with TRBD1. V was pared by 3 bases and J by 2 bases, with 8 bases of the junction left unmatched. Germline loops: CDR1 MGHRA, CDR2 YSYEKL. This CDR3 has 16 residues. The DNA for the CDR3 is TGCGCCAGCAGCCAGCGGGGACAGGGTGTGACCTACGAGCAGTACTTC. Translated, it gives CASSQRGQGVTYEQYF.

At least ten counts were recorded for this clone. CDR3: CAIRDTGGSDQPQHF. CDR3 nucleotide sequence: TGTGCCATCAGGGACACAGGGGGGAGTGATCAGCCCCAGCATTTT. The J gene is TRBJ1-5, the V gene TRBV10-3; TRBD1 matches 8 bases. Germline CDR1 reads ENHRY; CDR2 reads SYGVKD. The CDR3 is 15 residues long. J lost 5 bases, V lost 6 bases, and 9 bases had no gene match.

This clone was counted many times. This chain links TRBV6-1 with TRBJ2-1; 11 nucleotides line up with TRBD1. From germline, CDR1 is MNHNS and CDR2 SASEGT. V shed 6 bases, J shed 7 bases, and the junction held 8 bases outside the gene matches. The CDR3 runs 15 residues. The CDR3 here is CASSDGQGAGNEQFF. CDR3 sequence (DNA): TGTGCCAGCAGCGATGGACAGGGGGCGGGAAATGAGCAGTTCTTC.

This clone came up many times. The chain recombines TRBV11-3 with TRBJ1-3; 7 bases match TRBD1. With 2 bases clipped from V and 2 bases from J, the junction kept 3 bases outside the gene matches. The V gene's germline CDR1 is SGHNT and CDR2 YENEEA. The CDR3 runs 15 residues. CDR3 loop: CASSLQGGTGNTIYF. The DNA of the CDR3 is TGTGCCAGCAGCTTACAGGGGGGAACTGGAAACACCATATATTTT. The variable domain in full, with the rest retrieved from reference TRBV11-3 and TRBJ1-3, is EAGVVQSPRYKIIEKKQPVAFWCNPISGHNTLYWYLQNLGQGPELLIRYENEEAVDDSQLPKDRFSAERLKGVDSTLKIQPAELGDSAVYLCASSLQGGTGNTIYFGEGSWLTVV.

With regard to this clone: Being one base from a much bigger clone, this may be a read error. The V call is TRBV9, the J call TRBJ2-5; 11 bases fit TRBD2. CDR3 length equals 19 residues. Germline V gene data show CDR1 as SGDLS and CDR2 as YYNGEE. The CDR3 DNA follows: TGTGCCAGCAGCGTTCCCGGAGAGCTAGCGGGGGGTCAAAGAGAGACCAAGTACTTC. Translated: CASSVPGELAGGQRETKYF.

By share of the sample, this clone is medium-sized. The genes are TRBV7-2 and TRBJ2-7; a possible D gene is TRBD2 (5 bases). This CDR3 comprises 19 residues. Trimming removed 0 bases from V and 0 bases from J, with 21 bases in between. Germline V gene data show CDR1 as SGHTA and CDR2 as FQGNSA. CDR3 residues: CASSLARRTTKLSSYEQYF. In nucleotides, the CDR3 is TGTGCCAGCAGCTTAGCGCGGAGGACGACTAAACTATCCTCCTACGAGCAGTACTTC.

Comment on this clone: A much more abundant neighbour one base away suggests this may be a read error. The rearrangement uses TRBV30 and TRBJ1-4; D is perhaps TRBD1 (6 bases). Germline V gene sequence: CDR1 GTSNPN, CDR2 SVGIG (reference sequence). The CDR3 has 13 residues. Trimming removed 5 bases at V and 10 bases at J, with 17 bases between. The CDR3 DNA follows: TGTGCCTGGGGGACAAGGGGCGGTGCAAAACTGTTTTTT. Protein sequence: CAWGTRGGAKLFF.

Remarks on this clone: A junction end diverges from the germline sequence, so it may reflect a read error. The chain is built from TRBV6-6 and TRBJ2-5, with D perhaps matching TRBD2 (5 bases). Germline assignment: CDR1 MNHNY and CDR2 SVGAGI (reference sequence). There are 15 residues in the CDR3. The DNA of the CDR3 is TGTGCCAGCAGTTATCGCCGGGGAGAGGGAAAGACCCGGTACTTC. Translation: CASSYRRGEGKTRYF.

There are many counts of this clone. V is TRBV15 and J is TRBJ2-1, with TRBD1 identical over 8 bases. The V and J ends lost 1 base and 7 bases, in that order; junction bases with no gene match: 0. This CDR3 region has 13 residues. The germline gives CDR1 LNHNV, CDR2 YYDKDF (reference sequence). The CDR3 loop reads CATSRGQGNEQFF. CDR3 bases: TGTGCCACCAGCAGAGGACAGGGGAATGAGCAGTTCTTC.

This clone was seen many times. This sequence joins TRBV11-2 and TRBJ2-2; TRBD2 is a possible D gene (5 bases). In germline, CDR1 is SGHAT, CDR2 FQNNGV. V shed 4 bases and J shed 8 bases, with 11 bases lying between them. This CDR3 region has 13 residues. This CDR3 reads CASSSAGEGELFF. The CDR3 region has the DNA TGTGCCAGCAGCTCCGCCGGGGAGGGGGAGCTGTTTTTT.

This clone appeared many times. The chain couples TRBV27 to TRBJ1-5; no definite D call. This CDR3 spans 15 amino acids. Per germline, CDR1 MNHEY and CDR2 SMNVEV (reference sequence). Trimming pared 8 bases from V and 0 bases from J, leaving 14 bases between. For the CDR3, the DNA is TGTGCCAGCCGATCTCTAAGGGTTAGCAATCAGCCCCAGCATTTT. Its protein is CASRSLRVSNQPQHF.

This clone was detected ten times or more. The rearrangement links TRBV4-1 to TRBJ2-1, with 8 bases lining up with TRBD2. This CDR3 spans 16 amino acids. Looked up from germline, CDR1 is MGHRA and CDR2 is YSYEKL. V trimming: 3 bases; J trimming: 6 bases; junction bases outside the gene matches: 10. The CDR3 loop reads CASSHILAGITNEQFF. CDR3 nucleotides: TGCGCCAGCAGCCATATTCTAGCGGGCATAACCAATGAGCAGTTCTTC.

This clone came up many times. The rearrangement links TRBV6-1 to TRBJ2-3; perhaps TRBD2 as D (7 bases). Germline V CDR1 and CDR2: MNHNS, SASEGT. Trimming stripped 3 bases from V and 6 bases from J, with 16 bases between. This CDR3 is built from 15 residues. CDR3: CASSDSSGGRDTQYF. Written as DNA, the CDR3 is TGTGCCAGCAGTGACAGCTCGGGGGGCAGGGATACGCAGTATTTT.

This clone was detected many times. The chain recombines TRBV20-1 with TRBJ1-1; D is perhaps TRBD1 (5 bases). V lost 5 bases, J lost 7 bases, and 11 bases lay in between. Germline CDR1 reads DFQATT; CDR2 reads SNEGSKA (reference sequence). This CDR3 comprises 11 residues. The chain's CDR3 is CSAHRGFEAFF. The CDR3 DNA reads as TGCAGTGCTCATAGGGGCTTTGAAGCTTTCTTT.

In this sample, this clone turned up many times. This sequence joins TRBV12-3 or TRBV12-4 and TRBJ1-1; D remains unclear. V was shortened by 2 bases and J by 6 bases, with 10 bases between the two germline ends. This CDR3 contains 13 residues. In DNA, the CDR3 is TGTGCCAGCAGTTTATTGTGGGGATCTGAAGCTTTCTTT. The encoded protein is CASSLLWGSEAFF.

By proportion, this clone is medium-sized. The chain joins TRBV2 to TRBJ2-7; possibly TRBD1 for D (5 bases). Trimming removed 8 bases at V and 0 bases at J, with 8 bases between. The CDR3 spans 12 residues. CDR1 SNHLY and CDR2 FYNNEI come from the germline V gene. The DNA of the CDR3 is TGTGCCAGCCAAAGGGGCTCCTACGAGCAGTACTTC. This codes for CASQRGSYEQYF.

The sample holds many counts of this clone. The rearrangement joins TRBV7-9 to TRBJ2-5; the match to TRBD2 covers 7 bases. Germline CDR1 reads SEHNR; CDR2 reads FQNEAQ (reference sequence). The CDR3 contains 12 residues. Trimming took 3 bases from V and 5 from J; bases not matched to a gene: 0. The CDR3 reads CASSFGRETQYF. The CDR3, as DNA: TGTGCCAGCAGCTTCGGGAGGGAGACCCAGTACTTC.

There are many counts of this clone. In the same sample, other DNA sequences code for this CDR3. In DNA form, the CDR3 reads TGTGCCATCAGTGACGGGACAGATACGCAGTATTTT. Its protein product is CAISDGTDTQYF. This sequence joins TRBV10-3 and TRBJ2-3; D is ambiguous. The length of the CDR3 is 12 residues. Germline CDR1 ENHRY, CDR2 SYGVKD. V dropped 3 bases and J dropped 3 bases, with 4 bases sitting between them.

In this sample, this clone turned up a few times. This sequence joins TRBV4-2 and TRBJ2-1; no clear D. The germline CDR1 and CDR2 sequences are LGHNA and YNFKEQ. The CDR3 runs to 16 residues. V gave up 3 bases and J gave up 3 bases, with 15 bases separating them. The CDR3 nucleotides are TGTGCCAGCAGCCAGATACCCGTAAGCTTCTACAATGAGCAGTTCTTC. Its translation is CASSQIPVSFYNEQFF.

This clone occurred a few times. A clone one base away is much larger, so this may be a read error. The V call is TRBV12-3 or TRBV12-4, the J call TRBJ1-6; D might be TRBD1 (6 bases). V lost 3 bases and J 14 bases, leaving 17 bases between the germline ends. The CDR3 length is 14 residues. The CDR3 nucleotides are TGTGCCAGCAGTTTTCGGGAGGGGGATGGGTCCCTCCACTTT. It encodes CASSFREGDGSLHF.

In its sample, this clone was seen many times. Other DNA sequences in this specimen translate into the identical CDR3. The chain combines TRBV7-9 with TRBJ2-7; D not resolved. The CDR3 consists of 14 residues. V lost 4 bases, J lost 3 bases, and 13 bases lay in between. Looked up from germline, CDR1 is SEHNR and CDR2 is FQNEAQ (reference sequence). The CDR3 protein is CASSSPGAVYEQYF. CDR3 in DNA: TGTGCCAGCAGCTCCCCCGGAGCCGTCTACGAGCAGTACTTC.

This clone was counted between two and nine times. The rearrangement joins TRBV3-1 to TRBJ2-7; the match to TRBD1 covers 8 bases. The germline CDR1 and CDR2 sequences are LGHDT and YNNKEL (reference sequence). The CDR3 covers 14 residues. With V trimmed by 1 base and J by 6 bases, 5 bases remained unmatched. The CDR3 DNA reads TGTGCCAGCAGCCAAGCGGACAGGGAAAGCGAGCAGTACTTC. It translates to CASSQADRESEQYF.

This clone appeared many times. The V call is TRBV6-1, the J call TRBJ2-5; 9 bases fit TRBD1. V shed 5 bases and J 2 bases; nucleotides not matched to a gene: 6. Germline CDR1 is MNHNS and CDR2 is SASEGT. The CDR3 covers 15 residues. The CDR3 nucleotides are TGTGCCAGCAGTCCCGGGACAGGGTATCAAGAGACCCAGTACTTC. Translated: CASSPGTGYQETQYF.

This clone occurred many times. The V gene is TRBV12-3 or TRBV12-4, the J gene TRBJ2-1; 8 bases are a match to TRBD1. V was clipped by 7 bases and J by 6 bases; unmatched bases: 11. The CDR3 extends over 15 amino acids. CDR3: CASTRGGQGANEQFF. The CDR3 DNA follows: TGTGCCAGCACCCGGGGTGGGCAGGGGGCCAATGAGCAGTTCTTC.

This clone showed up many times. CDR3 sequence: CASSYSTWAPQHF. DNA for the CDR3: TGTGCCAGCAGTTACTCGACCTGGGCGCCCCAGCATTTT. The rearrangement joins TRBV6-5 to TRBJ1-5; no definite D call. The CDR3 extends over 13 amino acids. The V gene lost 0 bases and the J gene lost 9 bases, with 9 bases spanning the gap. CDR1 is MNHEY and CDR2 is SVGAGI in the germline V gene.

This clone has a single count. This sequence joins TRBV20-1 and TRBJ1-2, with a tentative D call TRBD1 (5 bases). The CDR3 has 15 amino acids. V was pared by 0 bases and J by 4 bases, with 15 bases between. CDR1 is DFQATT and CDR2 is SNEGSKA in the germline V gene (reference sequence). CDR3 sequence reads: CSARDSGGRFYGYTF. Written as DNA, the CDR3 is TGCAGTGCTAGAGATTCTGGGGGACGTTTCTATGGCTACACCTTC.

The CDR3 sequence is CASSLYSGTSGADTQYF. CDR3 DNA: TGTGCCAGCAGCCTGTACTCCGGGACTAGCGGGGCAGATACGCAGTATTTT. This chain uses TRBV9 with TRBJ2-3; 13 nucleotides align to TRBD2. After removal of 4 bases from V and 4 bases from J, the junction contained 9 bases not matched to a gene. The CDR3 has 17 amino acids. The germline V gene has CDR1 SGDLS and CDR2 YYNGEE.

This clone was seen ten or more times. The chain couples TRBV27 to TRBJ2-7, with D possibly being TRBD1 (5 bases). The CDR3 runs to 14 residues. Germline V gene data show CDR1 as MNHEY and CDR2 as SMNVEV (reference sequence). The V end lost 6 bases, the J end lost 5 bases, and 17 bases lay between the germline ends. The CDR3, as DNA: TGTGCCAGCAGATCTACACGGACATTCCACGAGCAGTACTTC. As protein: CASRSTRTFHEQYF.

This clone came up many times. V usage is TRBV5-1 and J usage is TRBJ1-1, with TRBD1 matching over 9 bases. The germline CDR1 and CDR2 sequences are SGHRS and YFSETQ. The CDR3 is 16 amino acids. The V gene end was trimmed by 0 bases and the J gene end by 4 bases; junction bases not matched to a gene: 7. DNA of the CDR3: TGCGCCAGCAGCTTGGGGGGGACAGGGACGGGCACTGAAGCTTTCTTT. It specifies CASSLGGTGTGTEAFF.

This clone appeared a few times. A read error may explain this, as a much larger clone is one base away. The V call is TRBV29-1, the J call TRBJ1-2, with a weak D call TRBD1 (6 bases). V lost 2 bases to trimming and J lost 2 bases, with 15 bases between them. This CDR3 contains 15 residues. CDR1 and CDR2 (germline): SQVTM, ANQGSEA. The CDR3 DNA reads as TGCAGCGTTGAATACACAGGGTGGTTGAACTATGGCTACACCTTC. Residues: CSVEYTGWLNYGYTF.